Presented here are 26 T cell receptor beta chains from one specimen sequenced in a study of metastatic and nonmetastatic thyroid tumors. Patients underwent thyroid surgery, and none had received any treatment before it. TCRdb ran MiXCR on the PCR reads. The sample holds tens of thousands of clones, 11% seen once. The material sequenced was blood. Receptors were obtained from a female donor with papillary thyroid cancer or a benign thyroid nodule (not recorded which). Some clones in this sample may be carry-over from other donors' samples.

This clone was seen at least ten times. The CDR3 coding sequence is TGTGCCAGCAGCTTAGACCTGGGGCAGACTCCTGACGAGCAGTACTTC. Translation: CASSLDLGQTPDEQYF. The chain joins TRBV7-9 to TRBJ2-7; a weak D match, TRBD1 (5 bases). Germline values: CDR1 SEHNR, CDR2 FQNEAQ (reference sequence). Trimming removed 1 base at V and 5 bases at J, with 18 bases between. This CDR3 comprises 16 residues.

This clone qualifies as medium-sized. This chain links TRBV6-6 with TRBJ1-2; D remains unclear. Germline-derived CDR1 and CDR2 are MNHNY and SVGAGI (reference sequence). The CDR3 sequence is 15 residues long. Trimming cost V 3 bases and J 1 base, with 12 bases left between them. The CDR3 sequence: CASSYNPVNNYGYTF. Written as DNA, the CDR3 is TGTGCCAGCAGTTATAATCCGGTGAATAACTATGGCTACACCTTC.

This clone has a handful of counts. The chain uses TRBV6-2 or TRBV6-3 and TRBJ1-3; D is possibly TRBD1 (6 bases). The CDR3 is 15 amino acids. CDR1 is MNHEY, CDR2 SVGEGT, per germline. The CDR3 DNA follows: TGTGCTATCACCTCCTCAGCCAGGGAAGGGGGCACCATATATTTT. Its protein is CAITSSAREGGTIYF.

This clone was seen many times. The chain is built from TRBV24-1 and TRBJ2-1; 11 bases agree with TRBD1. The germline gives CDR1 KGHDR, CDR2 SFDVKD. Trimming at V came to 4 bases and at J to 5 bases, leaving 9 bases not matched to a gene. The CDR3 runs 17 residues. CDR3 in amino acids: CATSDPTPGQGDNEQFF. CDR3 DNA sequence: TGTGCCACCAGTGACCCAACTCCGGGACAGGGGGACAATGAGCAGTTCTTC.

In its sample, this clone is medium-sized. Other DNA sequences in the same sample also yield this CDR3. CDR3 DNA sequence: TGTGCCAGCAGTTTTAGAGGCTACGAGCAGTACTTC. It yields the protein CASSFRGYEQYF. The chain uses TRBV28 and TRBJ2-7; D unresolved. V was cut by 3 bases and J by 3 bases, with 6 bases left in between. Germline values: CDR1 MDHEN, CDR2 SYDVKM. The length of the CDR3 is 12 residues.

In its sample, this clone ranks as medium-sized (0.01 to 0.1%). The genes are TRBV12-3 or TRBV12-4 and TRBJ2-7; weak D call: TRBD2 (5 bases). V lost 3 bases to trimming and J lost 1 base, with 7 bases between them. This CDR3 is built from 13 residues. DNA for the CDR3: TGTGCCAGCAGTTTCGGACTTTCCTACGAGCAGTACTTC. Translating gives CASSFGLSYEQYF.

This clone was detected many times. CDR3 DNA: TGTGCCACCAGTGATGATAGCGGGAGGGGCTACAATGAGCAGTTCTTC. Translating gives CATSDDSGRGYNEQFF. The V and J genes are TRBV24-1 and TRBJ2-1, with 11 bases fitting TRBD2. J was trimmed by 3 bases and V by 3 bases; bases with no gene match: 3. This CDR3 region has 16 residues. CDR1 and CDR2 (germline): KGHDR, SFDVKD.

This clone was observed a handful of times. V usage is TRBV2 and J usage is TRBJ2-5; D is unresolved. V was pared by 7 bases and J by 1 base, with 13 bases between. The CDR3 consists of 14 residues. Looked up from germline, CDR1 is SNHLY and CDR2 is FYNNEI. Here the CDR3 DNA reads TGTGCCAGCAAAGAAAGTAAATCCCAAGAGACCCAGTACTTC. Translated: CASKESKSQETQYF.

This clone was seen at least ten times. The chain uses TRBV6-1 and TRBJ2-4; perhaps TRBD2 as D (6 bases). The ends were cut back, 2 bases at V and 0 bases at J, with 17 bases in the middle. The CDR3 runs to 18 residues. Germline-derived CDR1 and CDR2 are MNHNS and SASEGT. CDR3 DNA sequence: TGTGCCAGCAGTGAAAGAACGGGATGGGGGGTAGCCAAAAACATTCAGTACTTC. Its translation is CASSERTGWGVAKNIQYF.

V is TRBV18 and J is TRBJ2-3; TRBD2 is a possible D gene (6 bases). The V gene lost 0 bases and the J gene lost 2 bases, with 18 bases spanning the gap. Germline V gene sequence: CDR1 KGHSH, CDR2 LQKENI. The CDR3 covers 18 residues. The DNA for the CDR3 is TGTGCCAGCTCACCACCGGGGCACCAGCGGGTCTTCACAGATACGCAGTATTTT. This gives the protein CASSPPGHQRVFTDTQYF.

This clone was picked up many times. V is TRBV29-1 and J is TRBJ1-2; maybe TRBD1 (5 bases). From germline, CDR1 is SQVTM and CDR2 ANQGSEA. V lost 3 bases, J lost 3 bases, and 11 bases lay in between. This CDR3 has 13 residues. The CDR3 nucleotides read TGCAGCGTTGATAGCAGGGTCGACTATGGCTACACCTTC. Its translation is CSVDSRVDYGYTF. Combining the CDR3 with reference TRBV29-1 and TRBJ1-2 gives the whole variable domain SAVISQKPSRDICQRGTSLTIQCQVDSQVTMMFWYRQQPGQSLTLIATANQGSEATYESGFVIDKFPISRPNLTFSTLTVSNMSPEDSSIYLCSVDSRVDYGYTFGSGTRLTVV.

This clone was seen ten or more times. The chain joins TRBV5-1 to TRBJ2-1; the D gene is possibly TRBD1 (6 bases). Germline V CDR1 and CDR2: SGHRS, YFSETQ. Trimming removed 1 base from V and 5 bases from J, with 10 bases in between. The CDR3 is made up of 14 amino acids. The DNA of the CDR3 is TGCGCCAGCAGCTTGTCTGGGACAAACAATGAGCAGTTCTTC. This gives the protein CASSLSGTNNEQFF.

This clone was seen repeatedly, ten times or more. V is TRBV7-2 and J is TRBJ2-1; 9 bases agree with TRBD2. This CDR3 is built from 17 residues. The V segment lost 0 bases and the J segment 1 base; nucleotides outside the gene matches: 4. Germline loops: CDR1 SGHTA, CDR2 FQGNSA. CDR3 in DNA: TGTGCCAGCAGCTTAGCTCCTAGCGGGACATCCTACAATGAGCAGTTCTTC. Protein: CASSLAPSGTSYNEQFF.

The sample holds many counts of this clone. V gene TRBV7-6 combines with J gene TRBJ2-7, with 8 bases lining up with TRBD1. CDR1 and CDR2 (germline): SGHVS, FNYEAQ. Trimming cost V 6 bases and J 4 bases; bases outside gene matches: 11. The CDR3 totals 15 residues. The CDR3 bases are TGTGCCAGCAGGAGAGTACGGACAGGGCTATACGAGCAGTACTTC. This gives the protein CASRRVRTGLYEQYF.

There are a few counts of this clone. A single base separates this from a much larger clone, so it may be a read error. Other DNA variants within this sample encode the same CDR3. The chain links TRBV29-1 to TRBJ2-7; D perhaps matches TRBD2 (5 bases). This CDR3 has 12 amino acids. Germline V lookup: CDR1 SQVTM, CDR2 ANQGSEA. The CDR3 loop is CSVSGDYYEQYF. The CDR3 DNA reads TGCAGCGTTAGCGGAGACTACTACGAGCAATACTTC.

Judged by abundance, this clone is medium-sized (0.01 to 0.1%). This chain links TRBV28 with TRBJ2-7; 9 nucleotides align to TRBD1. The CDR3 length is 15 residues. Germline V gene data show CDR1 as MDHEN and CDR2 as SYDVKM. V was clipped by 6 bases and J by 3 bases; unmatched bases: 9. CDR3 loop: CASSGTGSPFYEQYF. DNA of the CDR3: TGTGCCAGCAGCGGGACAGGGTCTCCCTTCTACGAGCAGTACTTC.

Comments on this clone: The junction departs from germline at one end; a sequencing error may be responsible. The genes are TRBV6-2 or TRBV6-3 and TRBJ2-7; D perhaps matches TRBD2 (6 bases). CDR1 is MNHEY and CDR2 is SVGEGT in the germline V gene. The CDR3 runs 14 residues. CDR3 residues: CASSHSGVHYEQYF. The CDR3 DNA reads as TGTGCCAGCAGTCACTCGGGGGTACACTACGAGCAGTACTTC.

By its share, this clone is medium-sized. This rearrangement joins TRBV6-2 or TRBV6-3 to TRBJ2-7, with a tentative D call TRBD2 (6 bases). V shed 5 bases and J shed 0 bases, with 11 bases lying between them. The CDR3 runs 14 residues. Germline lookup yields CDR1 MNHEY and CDR2 SVGEGT. CDR3 sequence (DNA): TGTGCCAGCAGTAACCGGGAGAGCTCCTACGAGCAGTACTTC. Its translation: CASSNRESSYEQYF.

This clone was detected many times. J is TRBJ2-3 and V is TRBV20-1; D possibly matches TRBD1 or TRBD2 (5 bases each). Between the trimmed V and J ends, which lost 6 bases and 5 bases, there was a span of 12 bases. The germline V gene has CDR1 DFQATT and CDR2 SNEGSKA (reference sequence). The CDR3 has 12 residues. CDR3 sequence (DNA): TGCAGTGCCATCGGTGGGGGAGATACGCAGTATTTT. This sequence encodes CSAIGGGDTQYF.

This clone came up a few times. This chain joins TRBV12-3 or TRBV12-4 and TRBJ2-6; D gene unclear. V shed 7 bases and J shed 3 bases, with 7 bases lying between them. This CDR3 has 13 residues. Here the CDR3 reads CASIFDGANVLTF. The CDR3 nucleotides read TGTGCCAGCATCTTTGATGGGGCCAACGTCCTGACTTTC.

This clone was recorded many times. V gene TRBV6-5 combines with J gene TRBJ2-5; unclear D gene. Germline V gene data show CDR1 as MNHEY and CDR2 as SVGAGI. Trimming cost V 0 bases and J 2 bases, with 10 bases left between them. The CDR3 sequence is 15 residues long. CDR3 sequence reads: CASSYSGGDQETQYF. The CDR3 DNA reads TGTGCCAGCAGTTACTCTGGCGGAGATCAAGAGACCCAGTACTTC.

In its sample, this clone ranks as medium-sized (0.01 to 0.1%). The chain couples TRBV28 to TRBJ2-1, with 8 bases identical to TRBD1. CDR3 length: 14 residues. CDR1 and CDR2 from the germline V gene are MDHEN and SYDVKM. With 5 bases clipped from V and 9 bases from J, the junction kept 9 bases outside the gene matches. CDR3 loop: CASSVQGVGSEQFF. As DNA, the CDR3 is TGTGCCAGCAGTGTACAGGGGGTCGGGTCTGAGCAGTTCTTC.

This clone has a count of ten or more. The sample carries other DNA sequences with the same CDR3. The chain has TRBV3-1 and TRBJ2-3, with 7 positions matching TRBD1. CDR3 size: 17 residues. From germline, CDR1 is LGHDT and CDR2 YNNKEL (reference sequence). V shed 4 bases and J 5 bases; nucleotides not matched to a gene: 15. The DNA of the CDR3 is TGTGCCAGCAGCCGCCGAAGACAGGGAAACGGGAAAGATACGCAGTATTTT. Protein sequence: CASSRRRQGNGKDTQYF.

This clone has just a few counts. A much more abundant neighbour one base away suggests this may be a read error. The same CDR3 is also encoded by other DNA sequences in this sample. This sequence joins TRBV20-1 and TRBJ1-5; unclear D gene. The CDR3 contains 11 residues. Per the germline V gene, CDR1 is DFQATT and CDR2 is SNEGSKA (reference sequence). In DNA form, the CDR3 reads TGTAGTGCTAGCAGCAATCAGCCCCAGCATTTT. Translation gives CSASSNQPQHF.

V usage is TRBV5-2 and J usage is TRBJ2-1; TRBD1 is the table's D call, not checked against the DNA. TRBV5-2 is reported as a pseudogene. This CDR3 region has 16 residues. The CDR3 spells CASTSPRQGERGEHFF. The CDR3 DNA follows: TGTGCCAGCACCTCCCCAAGACAGGGGGAGAGGGGTGAGCATTTCTTC.

This clone was seen ten or more times. The V call is TRBV27, the J call TRBJ2-1, with TRBD2 matching 7 bases. Germline V gene sequence: CDR1 MNHEY, CDR2 SMNVEV (reference sequence). With V trimmed by 5 bases and J by 5 bases, 6 bases remained unmatched. The CDR3 consists of 14 residues. CDR3 nucleotide sequence: TGTGCCAGCAGTGCAAGCGGGAATCACAATGAGCAGTTCTTC. Translated: CASSASGNHNEQFF.